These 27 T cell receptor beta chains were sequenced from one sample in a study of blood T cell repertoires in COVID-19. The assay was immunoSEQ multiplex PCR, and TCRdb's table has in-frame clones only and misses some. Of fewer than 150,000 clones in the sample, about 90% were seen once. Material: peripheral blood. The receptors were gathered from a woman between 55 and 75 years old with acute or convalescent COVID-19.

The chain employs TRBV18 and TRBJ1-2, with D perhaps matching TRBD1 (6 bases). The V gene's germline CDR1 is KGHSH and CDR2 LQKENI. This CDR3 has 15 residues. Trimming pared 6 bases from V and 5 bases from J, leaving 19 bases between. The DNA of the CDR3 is TGTGCCAGCTCCCCCCAGGGGCAAATCCTTTATGGCTACACCTTC. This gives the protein CASSPQGQILYGYTF.

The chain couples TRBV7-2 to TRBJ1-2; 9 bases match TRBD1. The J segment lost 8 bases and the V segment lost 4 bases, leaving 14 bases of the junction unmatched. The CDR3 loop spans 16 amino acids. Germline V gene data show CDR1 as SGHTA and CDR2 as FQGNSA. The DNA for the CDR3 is TGTGCCAGCAGCTGGGGACAGGGAGGATTATCGTCGGGCTACACCTTC. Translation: CASSWGQGGLSSGYTF. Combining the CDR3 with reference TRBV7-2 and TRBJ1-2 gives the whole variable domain GAGVSQSPSNKVTEKGKDVELRCDPISGHTALYWYRQSLGQGLEFLIYFQGNSAPDKSGLPSDRFSAERTGGSVSTLTIQRTQQEDSAVYLCASSWGQGGLSSGYTFGSGTRLTVV.

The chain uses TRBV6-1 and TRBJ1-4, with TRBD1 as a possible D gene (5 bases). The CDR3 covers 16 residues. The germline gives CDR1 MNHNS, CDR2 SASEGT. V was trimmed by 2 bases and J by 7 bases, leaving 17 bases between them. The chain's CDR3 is CASSEPGRVRGEKLFF. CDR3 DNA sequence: TGTGCCAGCAGTGAACCCGGACGCGTTAGGGGTGAAAAACTGTTTTTT.

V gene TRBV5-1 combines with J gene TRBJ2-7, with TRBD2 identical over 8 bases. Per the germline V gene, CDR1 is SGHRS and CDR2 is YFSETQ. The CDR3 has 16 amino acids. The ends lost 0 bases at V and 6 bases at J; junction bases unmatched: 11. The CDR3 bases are TGCGCCAGCAGCTTGGAAGGAGCGGGAGTTGTTGGCGAGCAGTACTTC. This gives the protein CASSLEGAGVVGEQYF.

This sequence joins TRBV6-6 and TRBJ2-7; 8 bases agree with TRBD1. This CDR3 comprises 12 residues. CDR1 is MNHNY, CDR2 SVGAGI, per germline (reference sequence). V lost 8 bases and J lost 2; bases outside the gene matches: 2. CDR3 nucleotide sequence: TGTGCCAGCGGACAGGGCCCCTACGAGCAGTACGTC. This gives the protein CASGQGPYEQYV.

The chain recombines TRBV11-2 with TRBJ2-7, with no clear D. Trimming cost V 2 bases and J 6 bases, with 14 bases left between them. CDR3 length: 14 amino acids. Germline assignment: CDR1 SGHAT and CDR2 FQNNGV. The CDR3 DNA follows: TGTGCCAGCAGCTTACAAACCCTGAGGAGCGAGCAGTACTTC. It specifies CASSLQTLRSEQYF.

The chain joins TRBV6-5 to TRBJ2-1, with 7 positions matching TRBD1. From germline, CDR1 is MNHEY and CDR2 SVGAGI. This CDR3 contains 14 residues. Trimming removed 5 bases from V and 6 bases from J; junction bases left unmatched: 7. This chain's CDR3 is CASSPGTVSNEQFF. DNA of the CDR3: TGTGCCAGCAGTCCCGGGACAGTTTCCAATGAGCAGTTCTTC.

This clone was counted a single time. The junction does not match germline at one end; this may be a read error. CDR3 amino acids: CASSQGLAGAQETQYF. DNA for the CDR3: TGTGCTAGCAGCCAGGGACTAGCGGGAGCTCAAGAGACCCAGTACTTC. This chain connects TRBV7-7 to TRBJ2-5; TRBD2 agrees at 14 bases. CDR3 length: 16 amino acids. Per the germline V gene, CDR1 is SSHAT and CDR2 is FNYEAQ (reference sequence).

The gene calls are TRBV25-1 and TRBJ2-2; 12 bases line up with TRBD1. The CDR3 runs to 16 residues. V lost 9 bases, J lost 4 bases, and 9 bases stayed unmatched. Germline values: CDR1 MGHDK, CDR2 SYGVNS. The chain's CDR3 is CASQTGTGGRTGELFF. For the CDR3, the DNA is TGTGCCAGTCAAACAGGGACAGGGGGCCGCACCGGGGAGCTGTTTTTT.

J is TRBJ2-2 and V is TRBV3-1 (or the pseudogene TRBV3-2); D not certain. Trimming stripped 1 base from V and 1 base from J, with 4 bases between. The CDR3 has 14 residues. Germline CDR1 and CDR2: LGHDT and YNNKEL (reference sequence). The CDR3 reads CASSQVVNTGELFF. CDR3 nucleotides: TGTGCCAGCAGCCAAGTAGTGAACACCGGGGAGCTGTTTTTT.

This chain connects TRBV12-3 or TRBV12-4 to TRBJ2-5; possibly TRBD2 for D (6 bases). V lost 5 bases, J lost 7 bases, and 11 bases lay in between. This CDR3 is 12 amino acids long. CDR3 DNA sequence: TGTGCCAGCAGTAAATCCGGGGGGACCCAGTACTTC. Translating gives CASSKSGGTQYF.

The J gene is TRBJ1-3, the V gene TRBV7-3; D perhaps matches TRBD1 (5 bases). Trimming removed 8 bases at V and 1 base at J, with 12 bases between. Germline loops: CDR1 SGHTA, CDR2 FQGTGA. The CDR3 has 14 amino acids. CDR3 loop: CASVGSGSGNTIYF. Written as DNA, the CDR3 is TGTGCCAGCGTCGGGTCAGGGTCTGGAAACACCATATATTTT.

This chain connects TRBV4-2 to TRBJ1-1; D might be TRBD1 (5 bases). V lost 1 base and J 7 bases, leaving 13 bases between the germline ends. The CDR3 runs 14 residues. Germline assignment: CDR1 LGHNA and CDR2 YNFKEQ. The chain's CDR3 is CASSQAPGWFEAFF. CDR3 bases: TGTGCCAGCAGCCAAGCACCAGGGTGGTTTGAAGCTTTCTTT.

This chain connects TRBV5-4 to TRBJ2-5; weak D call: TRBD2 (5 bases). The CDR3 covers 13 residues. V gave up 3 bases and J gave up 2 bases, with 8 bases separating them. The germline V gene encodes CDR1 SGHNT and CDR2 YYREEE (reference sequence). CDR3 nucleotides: TGTGCCAGCAGCTCCCGGGGTCAAGAGACCCAGTACTTC. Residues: CASSSRGQETQYF.

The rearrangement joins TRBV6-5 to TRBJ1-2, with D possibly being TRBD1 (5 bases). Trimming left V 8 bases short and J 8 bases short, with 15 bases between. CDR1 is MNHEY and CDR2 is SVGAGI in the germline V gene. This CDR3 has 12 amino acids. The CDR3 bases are TGTGCCAGCCTGACCGGGGGTCACGGCTACACCTTC. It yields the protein CASLTGGHGYTF.

The CDR3 reads CASSASGQSPAGYTF. The CDR3, as DNA: TGTGCCAGCAGCGCCAGCGGCCAGTCCCCAGCGGGCTACACCTTC. The genes are TRBV16 and TRBJ1-2; D remains unclear. The germline CDR1 and CDR2 sequences are KGHSY and FQNENV. The V gene lost 5 bases and the J gene lost 8 bases, with 21 bases spanning the gap. The CDR3 contains 15 residues.

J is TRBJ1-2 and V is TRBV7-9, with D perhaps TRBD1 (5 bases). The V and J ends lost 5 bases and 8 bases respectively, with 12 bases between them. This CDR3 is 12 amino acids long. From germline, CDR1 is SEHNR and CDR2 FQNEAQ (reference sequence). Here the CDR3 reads CASSLEGSGYTF. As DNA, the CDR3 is TGTGCCAGCAGCCTAGAGGGGTCGGGCTACACCTTC.

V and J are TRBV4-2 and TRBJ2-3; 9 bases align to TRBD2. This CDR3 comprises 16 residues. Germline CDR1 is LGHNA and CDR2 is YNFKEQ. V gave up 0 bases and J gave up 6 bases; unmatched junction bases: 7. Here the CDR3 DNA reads TGTGCCAGCAGCCAAGAGCTAGCGGGAAGGAAGGATACGCAGTATTTT. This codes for CASSQELAGRKDTQYF.

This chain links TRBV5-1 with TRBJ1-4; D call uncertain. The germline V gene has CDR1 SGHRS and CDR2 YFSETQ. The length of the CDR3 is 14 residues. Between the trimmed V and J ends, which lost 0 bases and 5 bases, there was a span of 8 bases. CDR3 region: CASSLGGSNEKLFF. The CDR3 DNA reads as TGCGCCAGCAGCTTGGGAGGTTCAAATGAAAAACTGTTTTTT.

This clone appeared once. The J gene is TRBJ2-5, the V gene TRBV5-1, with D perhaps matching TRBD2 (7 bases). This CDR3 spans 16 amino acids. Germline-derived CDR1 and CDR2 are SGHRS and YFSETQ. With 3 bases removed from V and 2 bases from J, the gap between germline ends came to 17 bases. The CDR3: CASSSGASGIQETQYF. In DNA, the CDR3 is TGCGCCAGCAGCTCGGGGGCTAGCGGTATTCAAGAGACCCAGTACTTC. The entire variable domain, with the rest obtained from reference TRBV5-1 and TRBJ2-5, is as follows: KAGVTQTPRYLIKTRGQQVTLSCSPISGHRSVSWYQQTPGQGLQFLFEYFSETQRNKGNFPGRFSGRQFSNSRSEMNVSTLELGDSALYLCASSSGASGIQETQYFGPGTRLLVL.

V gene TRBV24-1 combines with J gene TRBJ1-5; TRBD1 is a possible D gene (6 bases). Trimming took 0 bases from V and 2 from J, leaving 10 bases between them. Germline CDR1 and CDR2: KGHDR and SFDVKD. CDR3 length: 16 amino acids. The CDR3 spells CATSDLAGEGNQPQHF. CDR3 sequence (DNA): TGTGCCACCAGTGATTTGGCAGGGGAAGGCAATCAGCCCCAGCATTTT.

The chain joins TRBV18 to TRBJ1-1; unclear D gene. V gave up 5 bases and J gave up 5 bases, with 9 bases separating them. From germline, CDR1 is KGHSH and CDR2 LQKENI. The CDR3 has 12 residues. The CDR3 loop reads CASSDGGTEAFF. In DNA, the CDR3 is TGTGCCAGCTCAGACGGAGGGACTGAAGCTTTCTTT.

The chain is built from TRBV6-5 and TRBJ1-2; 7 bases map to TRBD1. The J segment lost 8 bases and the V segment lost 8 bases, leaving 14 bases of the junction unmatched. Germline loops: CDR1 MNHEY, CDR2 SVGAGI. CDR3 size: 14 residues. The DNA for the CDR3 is TGTGCCAGCGCACGAGAATGGGACAGCTGGGGCTACACCTTC. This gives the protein CASAREWDSWGYTF.

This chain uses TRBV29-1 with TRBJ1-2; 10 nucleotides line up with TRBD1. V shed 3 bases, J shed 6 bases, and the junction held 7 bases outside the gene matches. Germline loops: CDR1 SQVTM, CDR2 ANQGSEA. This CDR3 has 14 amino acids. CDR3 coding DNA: TGCAGCGTTGATAGGCTGGGGACAGGGGATGGCTACACCTTC. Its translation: CSVDRLGTGDGYTF.

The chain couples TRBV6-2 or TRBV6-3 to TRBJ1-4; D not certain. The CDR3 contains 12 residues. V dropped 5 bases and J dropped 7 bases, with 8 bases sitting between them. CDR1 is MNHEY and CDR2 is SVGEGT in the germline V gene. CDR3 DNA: TGTGCCAGCAGTAGCTTGAGTGAAAAACTGTTTTTT. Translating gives CASSSLSEKLFF.

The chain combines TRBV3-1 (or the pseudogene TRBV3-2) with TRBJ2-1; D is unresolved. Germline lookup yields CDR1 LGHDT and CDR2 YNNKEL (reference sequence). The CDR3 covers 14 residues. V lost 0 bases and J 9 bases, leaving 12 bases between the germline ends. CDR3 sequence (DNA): TGTGCCAGCAGCCAAGATAGTAGCTCTCGTGAGCAGTTCTTC. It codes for CASSQDSSSREQFF.

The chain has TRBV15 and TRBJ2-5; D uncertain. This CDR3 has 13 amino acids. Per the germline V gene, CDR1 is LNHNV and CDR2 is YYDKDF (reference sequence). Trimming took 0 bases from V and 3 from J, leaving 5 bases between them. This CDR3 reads CATSRDQEETQYF. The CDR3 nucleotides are TGTGCCACCAGCAGAGATCAGGAAGAGACCCAGTACTTC.